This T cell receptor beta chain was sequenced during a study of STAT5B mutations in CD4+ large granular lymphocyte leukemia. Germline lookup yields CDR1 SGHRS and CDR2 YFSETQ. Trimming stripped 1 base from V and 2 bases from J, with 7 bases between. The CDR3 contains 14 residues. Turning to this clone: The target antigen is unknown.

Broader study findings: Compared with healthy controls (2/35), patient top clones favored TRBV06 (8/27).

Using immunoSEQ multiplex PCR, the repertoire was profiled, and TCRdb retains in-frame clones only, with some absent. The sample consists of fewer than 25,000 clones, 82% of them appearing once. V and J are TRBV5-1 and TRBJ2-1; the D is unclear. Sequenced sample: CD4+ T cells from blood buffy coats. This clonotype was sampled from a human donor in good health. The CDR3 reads CASSLQSTYNEQFF. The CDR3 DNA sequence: TGCGCCAGCAGCTTGCAGAGCACCTACAATGAGCAGTTCTTC.